By sample fraction, the clone carrying this T cell receptor (beta chain) is large. Its cognate antigen is unknown. Deletions cut 4 bases from V and 0 bases from J, with 7 bases between. The length of the CDR3 is 13 residues. From germline, CDR1 is SGHVS and CDR2 FNYEAQ. The sample is drawn from a study of PD-1 blockade in classical Hodgkin lymphoma. Study-wide results and limits: Complete responders entered with baseline diversity on par with newly diagnosed patients, the results showed. By cycle point C4D1, TCR diversity had risen significantly in CD4+ cells (but not CD8+ cells).

The data were produced by immunoSEQ multiplex PCR, yet TCRdb's version contains in-frame clones alone and is incomplete. The profile covers around 25,000 clones, with 80% appearing a single time and roughly 6.7% taken by the ten largest. Each of the patients experienced relapse following autologous stem cell transplantation, and their brentuximab vedotin exposure differed. Patients reached a best response of complete response, partial response or progressive disease. The V call is TRBV7-6, the J call TRBJ2-7; a weak D match, TRBD2 (6 bases). This receptor was identified in a human donor with classical Hodgkin lymphoma. This sample comprised peripheral blood mononuclear cells (PBMCs), obtained at baseline. The CDR3, as DNA: TGTGCCAGCAGCTCGGGGGTCTCCTACGAGCAGTACTTC. Translation: CASSSGVSYEQYF.